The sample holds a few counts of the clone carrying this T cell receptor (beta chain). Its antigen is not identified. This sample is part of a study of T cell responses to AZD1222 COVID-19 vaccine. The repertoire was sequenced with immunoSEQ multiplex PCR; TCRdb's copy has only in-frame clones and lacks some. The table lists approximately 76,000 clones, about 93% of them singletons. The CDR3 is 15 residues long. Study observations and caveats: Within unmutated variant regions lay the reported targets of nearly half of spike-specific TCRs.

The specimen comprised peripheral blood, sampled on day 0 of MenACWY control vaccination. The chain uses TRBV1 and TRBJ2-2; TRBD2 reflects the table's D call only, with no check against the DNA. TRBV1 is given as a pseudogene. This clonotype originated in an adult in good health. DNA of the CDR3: TGCACCAGCAGCCAAGGACTAGCCTTCACCGGGGAGCTGTTTTTT. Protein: CTSSQGLAFTGELFF.